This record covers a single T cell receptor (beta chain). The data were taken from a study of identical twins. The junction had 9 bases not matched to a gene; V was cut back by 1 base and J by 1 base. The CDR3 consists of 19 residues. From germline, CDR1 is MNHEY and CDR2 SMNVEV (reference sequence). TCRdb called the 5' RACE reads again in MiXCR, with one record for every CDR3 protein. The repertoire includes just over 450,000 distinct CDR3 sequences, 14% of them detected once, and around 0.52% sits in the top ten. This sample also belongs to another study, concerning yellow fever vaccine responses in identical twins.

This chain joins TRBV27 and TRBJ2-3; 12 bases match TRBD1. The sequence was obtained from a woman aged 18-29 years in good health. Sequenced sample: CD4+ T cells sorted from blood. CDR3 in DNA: TGTGCCAGCAGTTTATGGCCGGGACAGGGGGCGAAAGGCACAGATACGCAGTATTTT. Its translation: CASSLWPGQGAKGTDTQYF.